This T cell receptor beta chain appears in the sequencing data of a study of response to subunit inactivated influenza vaccine. This clonotype was counted between two and nine times. The antigen is undetermined. Each CDR3 protein is one row after TCRdb ran MiXCR on the RT-PCR reads. The repertoire holds roughly 790,000 distinct CDR3 sequences, with over 20% as singletons. Study outcomes and limitations: Authors suggested each seasonal influenza vaccination recruits few new T cells.

J gave up 0 bases and V 1 base, and 12 bases lay outside the gene matches. Germline-derived CDR1 and CDR2 are SGHRS and YFSETQ. The CDR3 runs to 19 residues. The sample in question was PBMCs from blood, obtained 5 days after vaccination. This TCR was sampled from a man aged 50 to 60 who received an inactivated influenza vaccine. This chain connects TRBV5-1 to TRBJ2-1; 8 nucleotides agree with TRBD2. CDR3 nucleotide sequence: TGCGCCAGCAGCTTGTTAGGGACTAGGTCTTTAAGCTCCTACAATGAGCAGTTCTTC. This encodes CASSLLGTRSLSSYNEQFF. The full variable domain, rest sourced from reference TRBV5-1 and TRBJ2-1, is KAGVTQTPRYLIKTRGQQVTLSCSPISGHRSVSWYQQTPGQGLQFLFEYFSETQRNKGNFPGRFSGRQFSNSRSEMNVSTLELGDSALYLCASSLLGTRSLSSYNEQFFGPGTRLTVL.